This T cell receptor (beta chain) emerged from a study of blood T cells in healthy people across ages. Study-wide findings and caveats: Observed TCR beta diversity per million T cells went down as age went up. This fall followed a roughly linear course with age.

This clonotype was seen a few times. Its antigen is not known. The CDR3 is made up of 14 amino acids. Looked up from germline, CDR1 is SGHRS and CDR2 is YFSETQ. The V end was cut by 9 bases, the J end by 6 bases, with 19 bases between. For the second PCR, which ran for about 6 to 11 cycles, a sample-barcoded 5' primer and a J-beta primer mix were used. MiXCR, run by TCRdb on the 5' RACE reads, gives a single entry per CDR3 protein. The data show 1.5 million to 2 million distinct CDR3 sequences, 28% seen once. Source material: blood. The V gene is TRBV5-1, the J gene TRBJ2-1; perhaps TRBD1 as D (6 bases). This clonotype was sampled from a woman in her twenties or thirties in good health. CDR3 amino acids: CATRQAPGTNEQFF. For the CDR3, the DNA is TGCGCCACCCGACAGGCCCCGGGGACCAATGAGCAGTTCTTC.